Each of the 22 T cell receptor beta chains below was sequenced from the same sample in a study of Ad26.COV2.S vaccination and SARS-CoV-2 variants. Using immunoSEQ multiplex PCR, the repertoire was profiled, and TCRdb retains in-frame clones only, with some absent. This sample carries 350,000 to 500,000 clones, 90% of them seen once, and the ten largest clones take 9.5% to 15%. Documented treatment: 15 to 20 received Ad26.COV2.S at low or high dose, single or two shots; 5 received placebo; per-sample allocation not given. Sample collection was performed on day 63 after the first vaccine or placebo injection. This material consisted of peripheral blood, taken in a trial of Ad26.COV2.S vaccine versus placebo. The receptor set was obtained from a person between 18 and 60 years old who received the Ad26.COV2.S COVID-19 vaccine or a placebo.

The rearrangement uses TRBV6-5 and TRBJ1-1; perhaps TRBD1 as D (5 bases). The CDR3 is made up of 15 amino acids. V lost 3 bases and J lost 0, with 11 bases in between. The germline V gene encodes CDR1 MNHEY and CDR2 SVGAGI. The CDR3: CASSYKRGMNTEAFF. Written as DNA, the CDR3 is TGTGCCAGCAGTTATAAGAGGGGCATGAACACTGAAGCTTTCTTT.

The chain has TRBV2 and TRBJ2-7; 8 positions agree with TRBD2. The CDR3 totals 15 residues. Germline CDR1 reads SNHLY; CDR2 reads FYNNEI. Trimming took 8 bases from V and 5 from J; bases not matched to a gene: 14. DNA of the CDR3: TGTGCCAGCTCGCGGGAGGATGGGGAGTGGAACGAGCAGTACTTC. Translating it yields CASSREDGEWNEQYF. The full variable domain, with the rest looked up from reference TRBV2 and TRBJ2-7, is EPEVTQTPSHQVTQMGQEVILRCVPISNHLYFYWYRQILGQKVEFLVSFYNNEISEKSEIFDDQFSVERPDGSNFTLKIRSTKLEDSAMYFCASSREDGEWNEQYFGPGTRLTVT.

V usage is TRBV7-3 and J usage is TRBJ2-2; the D gene is possibly TRBD1 (5 bases). CDR3 length equals 15 residues. Trimming removed 2 bases at V and 5 bases at J, with 12 bases between. In germline, CDR1 is SGHTA, CDR2 FQGTGA. The CDR3 loop is CASSLQGLTTGELFF. CDR3 sequence (DNA): TGTGCCAGCAGCTTACAGGGCCTAACGACCGGGGAGCTGTTTTTT.

This chain links TRBV9 with TRBJ2-5; 7 nucleotides agree with TRBD2. V lost 0 bases, J lost 2 bases, and 10 bases stayed unmatched. This CDR3 spans 17 amino acids. CDR1 and CDR2 (germline): SGDLS, YYNGEE. The CDR3 DNA follows: TGTGCCAGCAGCGTAGGTAGCGGGCCCCTGTCACAAGAGACCCAGTACTTC. Its protein is CASSVGSGPLSQETQYF.

The rearrangement uses TRBV29-1 and TRBJ2-4, with a weak D call TRBD1 (5 bases). In germline, CDR1 is SQVTM, CDR2 ANQGSEA. CDR3 length: 11 amino acids. Trimming removed 0 bases at V and 12 bases at J, with 9 bases between. Written as DNA, the CDR3 is TGCAGCGTTGAAGAGGGTGGGGCTCAGTACTTC. This gives the protein CSVEEGGAQYF.

The chain has TRBV6-2 or TRBV6-3 and TRBJ2-7; 13 positions match TRBD2. V shed 2 bases, J shed 2 bases, and the junction held 9 bases outside the gene matches. The CDR3 spans 18 residues. Per germline, CDR1 MNHEY and CDR2 SVGEGT. The CDR3 sequence: CASSYLGTSGIFTYEQYF. In nucleotides, the CDR3 is TGTGCCAGCAGTTACCTGGGGACTAGCGGGATTTTCACCTACGAGCAGTACTTC.

The genes are TRBV3-1 (or the pseudogene TRBV3-2) and TRBJ1-2; unclear D gene. The V end was cut by 2 bases, the J end by 2 bases, with 9 bases between. CDR1 and CDR2 from the germline V gene are LGHDT and YNNKEL (reference sequence). CDR3 size: 14 residues. The CDR3 region has the DNA TGTGCCAGCAGCCAATCAGGTTTAAACTATGGCTACACCTTC. Protein sequence: CASSQSGLNYGYTF.

The chain is built from TRBV2 and TRBJ2-4, with D perhaps matching TRBD1 or TRBD2 (5 bases each). The CDR3 is made up of 11 amino acids. Germline lookup yields CDR1 SNHLY and CDR2 FYNNEI. The V end was cut by 1 base, the J end by 11 bases, with 6 bases between. CDR3 sequence reads: CASSEGGVQYF. CDR3 nucleotides: TGTGCCAGCAGTGAAGGAGGGGTTCAGTACTTC.

The gene calls are TRBV30 and TRBJ1-1; possible D gene TRBD1, 5 bases. Trimming removed 4 bases from V and 3 bases from J, with 12 bases in between. CDR1 is GTSNPN and CDR2 is SVGIG in the germline V gene (reference sequence). This CDR3 comprises 13 residues. CDR3 coding DNA: TGTGCCTGGATGCCAACAGGCTACACTGAAGCTTTCTTT. It is translated as CAWMPTGYTEAFF.

The chain carries TRBV21-1 and TRBJ2-1; TRBD2 was called by the table and not checked on the DNA. TRBV21-1 counts as a pseudogene. This CDR3 is built from 14 residues. The CDR3 protein is CVVRLAGTYNEQFF. CDR3 DNA: TGTGTGGTCAGACTAGCGGGGACGTACAATGAGCAGTTCTTC.

This clone has just one count. V gene TRBV28 combines with J gene TRBJ1-2; no firm D call. Germline V gives CDR1 MDHEN, CDR2 SYDVKM. The CDR3 runs to 15 residues. The germline V and J ends were trimmed by 2 bases and 2 bases, with 12 bases remaining between them. CDR3 nucleotides: TGTGCCAGCAGTTTAGGTCAAGAACTAAACTATGGCTACACCTTC. It specifies CASSLGQELNYGYTF.

The V and J genes are TRBV24-1 and TRBJ2-1; TRBD2 agrees at 11 bases. With V trimmed by 4 bases and J by 1 base, 5 bases remained unmatched. The CDR3 is 17 residues long. Germline CDR1 and CDR2: KGHDR and SFDVKD. This chain's CDR3 is CATSDPIAGGSYNEQFF. The DNA of the CDR3 is TGTGCCACCAGTGACCCGATAGCGGGAGGGTCCTACAATGAGCAGTTCTTC.

The V call is TRBV5-1, the J call TRBJ1-4; a possible D gene is TRBD1 (6 bases). There are 16 residues in the CDR3. V lost 4 bases and J 7 bases, leaving 20 bases between the germline ends. Germline lookup yields CDR1 SGHRS and CDR2 YFSETQ. The CDR3 sequence is CASSPGRTEIGEKLFF. Here the CDR3 DNA reads TGCGCCAGCAGCCCGGGCAGGACAGAAATAGGTGAAAAACTGTTTTTT.

This chain connects TRBV9 to TRBJ2-7; no definite D call. This CDR3 has 12 residues. CDR1 is SGDLS and CDR2 is YYNGEE in the germline V gene. The V end was cut by 3 bases, the J end by 2 bases, with 6 bases between. The CDR3 sequence is CASSGMTYEQYF. The CDR3 region has the DNA TGTGCCAGCAGCGGCATGACCTACGAGCAGTACTTC.

The chain links TRBV7-9 to TRBJ1-6; D might be TRBD1 (6 bases). CDR3 length equals 16 residues. V dropped 2 bases and J dropped 6 bases, with 14 bases sitting between them. Germline V CDR1 and CDR2: SEHNR, FQNEAQ (reference sequence). CDR3 in amino acids: CASSLWPGQLNSPLHF. The CDR3 nucleotides read TGTGCCAGCAGCTTATGGCCGGGACAACTTAATTCACCCCTCCACTTT.

The chain carries TRBV6-1 and TRBJ1-1; D is ambiguous. V was trimmed by 2 bases and J by 0 bases, leaving 4 bases between them. The CDR3 is made up of 13 amino acids. Germline V lookup: CDR1 MNHNS, CDR2 SASEGT. CDR3 sequence (DNA): TGTGCCAGCAGTGAAAAAGTGAACACTGAAGCTTTCTTT. Translation gives CASSEKVNTEAFF.

The chain is built from TRBV5-4 and TRBJ2-2; either TRBD1 or TRBD2 may supply D (6 bases each). This CDR3 is built from 16 residues. Germline-derived CDR1 and CDR2 are SGHNT and YYREEE (reference sequence). V lost 9 bases and J lost 0, with 18 bases in between. CDR3 amino acids: CATNRKGGTNTGELFF. The DNA of the CDR3 is TGTGCCACCAACAGGAAGGGGGGAACGAACACCGGGGAGCTGTTTTTT.

The chain recombines TRBV19 with TRBJ2-5; TRBD1 might be the D (5 bases). V was clipped by 2 bases and J by 1 base, with 11 bases between them. Germline V lookup: CDR1 LNHDA, CDR2 SQIVND (reference sequence). CDR3 length: 15 amino acids. DNA of the CDR3: TGTGCCAGTAGTATATTACAGGCAGGCCAAGAGACCCAGTACTTC. Residues: CASSILQAGQETQYF.

The chain uses TRBV3-1 (or the pseudogene TRBV3-2) and TRBJ2-3; D is unclear. CDR3 length: 13 residues. Germline V gives CDR1 LGHDT, CDR2 YNNKEL (reference sequence). The V end lost 5 bases, the J end lost 6 bases, and 12 bases lay between the germline ends. CDR3 sequence reads: CASSLVSGDTQYF. CDR3 nucleotides: TGTGCCAGCAGCTTGGTCTCGGGCGATACGCAGTATTTT.

Details on this clone: At the DNA level, this CDR3 is encoded by other sequences in the same sample as well. The gene calls are TRBV19 and TRBJ2-2; the D gene is possibly TRBD2 (5 bases). Germline loops: CDR1 LNHDA, CDR2 SQIVND (reference sequence). The CDR3 has 15 residues. Trimming stripped 1 base from V and 1 base from J, with 7 bases between. The CDR3 loop reads CASSIGRQNTGELFF. CDR3 nucleotides: TGTGCCAGTAGTATAGGGAGGCAGAACACCGGGGAGCTGTTTTTT.

The genes are TRBV27 and TRBJ1-1, with no clear D. Germline V gives CDR1 MNHEY, CDR2 SMNVEV (reference sequence). Deletions cut 6 bases from V and 8 bases from J, with 13 bases between. The CDR3 covers 12 residues. The chain's CDR3 is CASRIGQTEAFF. As DNA, the CDR3 is TGTGCCAGCAGGATTGGCCAGACCGAAGCTTTCTTT.

The genes are TRBV10-3 and TRBJ2-7; D tentatively fits TRBD1 or TRBD2 (5 bases each). V was trimmed by 6 bases and J by 1 base, leaving 16 bases between them. Germline V CDR1 and CDR2: ENHRY, SYGVKD. The CDR3 contains 15 residues. The CDR3 DNA reads TGTGCCATCAGCCGAGTTCAGGGACGATCCTACGAGCAGTACTTC. It yields the protein CAISRVQGRSYEQYF.